The count of the clone carrying this TCR beta chain is one. What it recognizes is unknown. This sample was taken from a study of shared clonotypes between healthy human individuals. General study points: Against clonotypes common to all four donors, non-shared ones had lower generation probabilities. The study generally estimated greater richness for naive than memory subsets. The sole specimen, blood, was sampled, and tissue repertoires likely differ.

Authors' processing steps: There were no quality scores in the junction-only immunoSEQ sequences, so filtering differed. Sequenced by immunoSEQ multiplex PCR; TCRdb stores in-frame clones only, minus some. That table supplies the V and J calls and clone size; D and trimming were determined from the DNA. The table records about 1 million clones, roughly 80% of them present only once. V shed 1 base and J 2 bases; nucleotides not matched to a gene: 1. This CDR3 has 16 amino acids. The V gene's germline CDR1 is LNHNV and CDR2 YYDKDF (reference sequence). V is TRBV15 and J is TRBJ2-4, with 11 nucleotides matching TRBD2. The TCR sequence derives from a young man in good health. The specimen was memory CD4+ T cells sorted from blood. Subset defined: CD45RA-negative fraction. The DNA for the CDR3 is TGTGCCACCAGCAGAGGACTAGCGGGGACCAAAAACATTCAGTACTTC. Amino acids: CATSRGLAGTKNIQYF.